This TCR beta chain was documented in a study of blood T cell repertoires in COVID-19. The ends were cut back, 7 bases at V and 3 bases at J, with 9 bases in the middle. The CDR3 is 12 residues long. CDR1 and CDR2 from the germline V gene are MNHEY and SMNVEV (reference sequence). Authors' analysis steps: Scientists estimated how many nucleated cells there were by amplifying reference gene primers. Profiled with immunoSEQ multiplex PCR; TCRdb holds only in-frame clones, not every one. V and J calls and clone size come straight from that table; D and trimming were deduced from the DNA. The data contain around 100,000 clones, 70% to 90% of them singletons.

Sequencing input: peripheral blood. This sequence was found in a human donor in a cohort sampled during active COVID-19. The chain links TRBV27 to TRBJ1-1, with D maybe TRBD1 (5 bases). The DNA for the CDR3 is TGTGCCAGCAAAAAAGGGGACACTGAAGCTTTCTTT. It translates to CASKKGDTEAFF.